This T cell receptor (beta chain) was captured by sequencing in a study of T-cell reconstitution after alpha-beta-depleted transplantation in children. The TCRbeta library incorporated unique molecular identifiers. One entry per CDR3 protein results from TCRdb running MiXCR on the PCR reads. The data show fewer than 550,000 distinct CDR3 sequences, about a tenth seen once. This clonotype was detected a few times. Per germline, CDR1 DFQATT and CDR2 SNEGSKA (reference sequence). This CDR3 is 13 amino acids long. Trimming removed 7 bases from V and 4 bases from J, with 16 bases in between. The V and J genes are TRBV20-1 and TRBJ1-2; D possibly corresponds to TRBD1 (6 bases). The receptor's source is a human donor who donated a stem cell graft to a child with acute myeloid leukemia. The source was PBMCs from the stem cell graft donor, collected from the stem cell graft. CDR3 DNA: TGCAGTGTCCTGAGGGGGGCTCGCTATGGCTACACCTTC. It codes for CSVLRGARYGYTF.